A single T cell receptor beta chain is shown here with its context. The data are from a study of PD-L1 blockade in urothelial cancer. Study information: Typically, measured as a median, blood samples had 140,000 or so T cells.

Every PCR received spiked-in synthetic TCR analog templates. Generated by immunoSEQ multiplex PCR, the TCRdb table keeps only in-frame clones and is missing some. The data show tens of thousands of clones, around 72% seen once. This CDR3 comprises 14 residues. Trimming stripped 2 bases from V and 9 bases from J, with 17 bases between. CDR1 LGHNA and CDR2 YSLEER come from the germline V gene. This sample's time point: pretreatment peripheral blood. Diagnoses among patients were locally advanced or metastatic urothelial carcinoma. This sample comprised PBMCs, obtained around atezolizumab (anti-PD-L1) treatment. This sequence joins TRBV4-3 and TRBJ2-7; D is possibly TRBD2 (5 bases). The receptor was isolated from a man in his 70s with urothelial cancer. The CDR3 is CASSQRGSTSGQYF. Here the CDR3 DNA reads TGCGCCAGCAGCCAACGCGGCTCCACAAGCGGGCAGTACTTC.